This is a list of T cell receptor beta chains from one sample in a study of blood T cell repertoires in COVID-19. Some clones are missing from TCRdb's copy, which holds only in-frame ones; the method was immunoSEQ multiplex PCR. The repertoire consists of over 200,000 clones, with 87% occurring once and the leading ten covering 9.5% to 14%. The source material was PBMCs or T cells enriched from blood (not recorded which). Source of these receptors: a young man who had recovered from COVID-19. The CDR3 runs from the conserved cysteine through the conserved F or W. Each record gives: CDR3 DNA, CDR3 protein, clone size, D gene, CDR3 length, J gene, V gene. A D gene is named only where the DNA matches it firmly. Not all rows give a size; the values are once, few, many and, for expanded clones, a class.

CDR3 DNA: TGCGCCAGCTGCCTTACGGGGGAAGAGACCCAGTACTTC; CDR3 protein: CASCLTGEETQYF; clone size: NA; D gene: NA; CDR3 length: 13; J gene: TRBJ2-5; V gene: TRBV5-1
CDR3 DNA: TGCGCCAGCAGCCAACGGACTTTAGCTAACTATGGCTACACCTTC; CDR3 protein: CASSQRTLANYGYTF; clone size: NA; D gene: NA; CDR3 length: 15; J gene: TRBJ1-2; V gene: TRBV4-1
CDR3 DNA: TGTGCCAGCAGCTTGGGGGGGCTACTACAAGAGACCCAGTACTTC; CDR3 protein: CASSLGGLLQETQYF; clone size: NA; D gene: NA; CDR3 length: 15; J gene: TRBJ2-5; V gene: TRBV11-2
CDR3 DNA: TGTGCCAGCAGTTTAAGGGTCACCGGGACAGCGGCCTACGAGCAGTACTTC; CDR3 protein: CASSLRVTGTAAYEQYF; clone size: NA; D gene: TRBD1; CDR3 length: 17; J gene: TRBJ2-7; V gene: TRBV27
CDR3 DNA: TGTGCCAGCAGTCCAACCAGGGGGCGCGGCTATGGCTACACCTTC; CDR3 protein: CASSPTRGRGYGYTF; clone size: NA; D gene: TRBD1; CDR3 length: 15; J gene: TRBJ1-2; V gene: TRBV6-5
CDR3 DNA: TGTGCCAGCTCACCCAGGGGGATTGGCACAGATACGCAGTATTTT; CDR3 protein: CASSPRGIGTDTQYF; clone size: NA; D gene: TRBD1; CDR3 length: 15; J gene: TRBJ2-3; V gene: TRBV18
CDR3 DNA: TGTGCCAGCAGTTTAGGTAGCGGGAGTGATACGCAGTATTTT; CDR3 protein: CASSLGSGSDTQYF; clone size: NA; D gene: TRBD2; CDR3 length: 14; J gene: TRBJ2-3; V gene: TRBV27
CDR3 DNA: TGTGCCAGCAGTTTGCAGGGATACTACAATGAGCAGTTCTTC; CDR3 protein: CASSLQGYYNEQFF; clone size: NA; D gene: NA; CDR3 length: 14; J gene: TRBJ2-1; V gene: TRBV27
CDR3 DNA: TGTGCCAGCAGCGTGCGTGGGGACAGGGAAAATTCTGAAGCTTTCTTT; CDR3 protein: CASSVRGDRENSEAFF; clone size: NA; D gene: TRBD1; CDR3 length: 16; J gene: TRBJ1-1; V gene: TRBV9
CDR3 DNA: TGTGCCAGCATCGGGGGAGGGAGAGGAGGCGAGCAGTACTTC; CDR3 protein: CASIGGGRGGEQYF; clone size: few; D gene: TRBD2; CDR3 length: 14; J gene: TRBJ2-7; V gene: TRBV6-5
CDR3 DNA: TGTGCCAGCAGCAAAAATGCGGGAGGCTACAATGAGCAGTTCTTC; CDR3 protein: CASSKNAGGYNEQFF; clone size: NA; D gene: TRBD2; CDR3 length: 15; J gene: TRBJ2-1; V gene: TRBV7-9
CDR3 DNA: TGTGCCAGCAGTCTACAGGAGAATGGCTACACCTTC; CDR3 protein: CASSLQENGYTF; clone size: NA; D gene: NA; CDR3 length: 12; J gene: TRBJ1-2; V gene: TRBV28
CDR3 DNA: TGTGCCAGCAGTGACTTTTCGTGGACTAGCGGGAAACCCCAGTTCTTC; CDR3 protein: CASSDFSWTSGKPQFF; clone size: NA; D gene: TRBD2; CDR3 length: 16; J gene: TRBJ2-1; V gene: TRBV6-4
CDR3 DNA: TGCGCCAGCAGCTTGGCCGGGGTAGGAGATACGCAGTATTTT; CDR3 protein: CASSLAGVGDTQYF; clone size: NA; D gene: NA; CDR3 length: 14; J gene: TRBJ2-3; V gene: TRBV5-1
CDR3 DNA: TGTGCCAGCACAGGGGCCGACTACAATGAGCAGTTCTTC; CDR3 protein: CASTGADYNEQFF; clone size: NA; D gene: NA; CDR3 length: 13; J gene: TRBJ2-1; V gene: TRBV27
CDR3 DNA: TGTGCCAGTAGTACCCTTTGGGGCGGGAGATCCTACAATGAGCAGTTCTTC; CDR3 protein: CASSTLWGGRSYNEQFF; clone size: few; D gene: TRBD2; CDR3 length: 17; J gene: TRBJ2-1; V gene: TRBV19
CDR3 DNA: TGCAGCGTTGAAGACACAGGGAGGGGTGAAAAACTGTTTTTT; CDR3 protein: CSVEDTGRGEKLFF; clone size: NA; D gene: NA; CDR3 length: 14; J gene: TRBJ1-4; V gene: TRBV29-1
CDR3 DNA: TGTGCCAGCAGCCGTCTCGGTGAGCAGTTCTTC; CDR3 protein: CASSRLGEQFF; clone size: NA; D gene: NA; CDR3 length: 11; J gene: TRBJ2-1; V gene: TRBV12-3/TRBV12-4
CDR3 DNA: TGTGCCAGCAAGCCCAGGCTCCCTCGATACGAGCAGTACTTC; CDR3 protein: CASKPRLPRYEQYF; clone size: NA; D gene: NA; CDR3 length: 14; J gene: TRBJ2-7; V gene: TRBV28
CDR3 DNA: TGTGCCAGCCGCTATCAGGGGACCCAGTACTTC; CDR3 protein: CASRYQGTQYF; clone size: NA; D gene: NA; CDR3 length: 11; J gene: TRBJ2-5; V gene: TRBV6-5
CDR3 DNA: TGTGCCAGCAGCGTAGGAGGTGACAGGGCTAGCTCTGGAAACACCATATATTTT; CDR3 protein: CASSVGGDRASSGNTIYF; clone size: NA; D gene: TRBD1; CDR3 length: 18; J gene: TRBJ1-3; V gene: TRBV9
CDR3 DNA: TGTGCCAGCAACCCCTCGGTTGGTAACAATGAGCAGTTCTTC; CDR3 protein: CASNPSVGNNEQFF; clone size: NA; D gene: NA; CDR3 length: 14; J gene: TRBJ2-1; V gene: TRBV7-9
CDR3 DNA: TGTGCCAGCAGCCAGGTTGAGACAGGGGTCTCACCCCTCCACTTT; CDR3 protein: CASSQVETGVSPLHF; clone size: once; D gene: TRBD1; CDR3 length: 15; J gene: TRBJ1-6; V gene: TRBV5-4
CDR3 DNA: TGTGCCAGCAGCCAAGTCGAGTATGAGCAGTTCTTC; CDR3 protein: CASSQVEYEQFF; clone size: NA; D gene: NA; CDR3 length: 12; J gene: TRBJ2-1; V gene: TRBV3-1/TRBV3-2
CDR3 DNA: TGTGCCAGCACCCCCCGGGGTGCTGGAAACACCATATATTTT; CDR3 protein: CASTPRGAGNTIYF; clone size: NA; D gene: NA; CDR3 length: 14; J gene: TRBJ1-3; V gene: TRBV6-5
CDR3 DNA: TGTGCCTGGAGGACAGGGGTCTCTAATGAAAAACTGTTTTTT; CDR3 protein: CAWRTGVSNEKLFF; clone size: NA; D gene: TRBD1; CDR3 length: 14; J gene: TRBJ1-4; V gene: TRBV30
CDR3 DNA: TGTGCCAGCAGCTTAGGTGTGGTCCGGGGTGAGCAGTTCTTC; CDR3 protein: CASSLGVVRGEQFF; clone size: NA; D gene: NA; CDR3 length: 14; J gene: TRBJ2-1; V gene: TRBV7-9
CDR3 DNA: TGTGCCAGCAAGGGACAGGTCAACACCGGGGAGCTGTTTTTT; CDR3 protein: CASKGQVNTGELFF; clone size: NA; D gene: TRBD1; CDR3 length: 14; J gene: TRBJ2-2; V gene: TRBV25-1
CDR3 DNA: TGTGCCAGTAGTTCATCCTCGGTCTCCTACGAGCAGTACTTC; CDR3 protein: CASSSSSVSYEQYF; clone size: NA; D gene: NA; CDR3 length: 14; J gene: TRBJ2-7; V gene: TRBV19